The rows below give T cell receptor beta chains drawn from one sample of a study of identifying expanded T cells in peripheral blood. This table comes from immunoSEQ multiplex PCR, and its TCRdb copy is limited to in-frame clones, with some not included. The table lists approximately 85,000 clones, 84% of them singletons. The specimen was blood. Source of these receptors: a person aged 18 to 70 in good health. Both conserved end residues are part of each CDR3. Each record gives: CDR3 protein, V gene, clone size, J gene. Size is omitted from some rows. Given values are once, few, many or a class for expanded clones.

CASSEASSYEQYF,TRBV18,once,TRBJ2-7
CASKTVSGANVLTF,TRBV19,-,TRBJ2-6
CASELGTGGRDQPQHF,TRBV28,-,TRBJ1-5
CASSQVVVAKNIQYF,TRBV4-1,-,TRBJ2-4
CASSYRQMPDQPQHF,TRBV27,-,TRBJ1-5
CASSLQGVTGELFF,TRBV11-2,-,TRBJ2-2
CASSRIAGAGYNEQFF,TRBV27,-,TRBJ2-1
CASSFGRARDGAFF,TRBV7-2,-,TRBJ1-1
CASSQDLERGRNTIYF,TRBV4-1,-,TRBJ1-3
CASSLDRYQETQYF,TRBV5-4,once,TRBJ2-5
CASSGDGLAGGLYEQYF,TRBV6-1,-,TRBJ2-7
CASSIGTQEKLFF,TRBV19,-,TRBJ1-4
CASSQRGGAQPQHF,TRBV7-2,few,TRBJ1-5
CASSSPGLAKYNEQFF,TRBV5-4,-,TRBJ2-1
CARGTVTYNEQFF,TRBV9,-,TRBJ2-1
CASGRRQGQETQYF,TRBV28,-,TRBJ2-5
CASSPLFGLAGASGANVLTF,TRBV18,-,TRBJ2-6
CASSLAGGYNEQFF,TRBV27,once,TRBJ2-1
CASSIASGSTDTQYF,TRBV5-1,-,TRBJ2-3
CASSSQGPSSNTGELFF,TRBV13,-,TRBJ2-2
CASSTDRELYEQYF,TRBV25-1,-,TRBJ2-7
CASSLPSPDRGRSYGYTF,TRBV5-6,-,TRBJ1-2